Listed below are T cell receptor beta chains from one sample, sequenced in a study of CD8+ T cells in alopecia areata. Profiling relied on immunoSEQ multiplex PCR, and the TCRdb table lists in-frame clones only, not all of them. The table lists around 190,000 clones, 45% to 70% of them singletons. Sequencing was carried out using CD8+ T cells sorted from blood. Source of these receptors: a human donor in good health. CDR3s include the opening cysteine and the closing phenylalanine or tryptophan. The order of the fields is J gene, clone size, D gene, V gene, CDR3 protein, CDR3 DNA. D genes are given only for firm matches. Clone sizes are given selectively: once, few, many, or a class where the clone is expanded.

j_call: TRBJ2-7; clone_size: NA; d_call: NA; v_call: TRBV4-1; cdr3_aa: CASSPRGIDEQYF; cdr3_nt: TGCGCCAGCAGCCCGAGGGGCATTGACGAGCAGTACTTC
j_call: TRBJ2-6; clone_size: NA; d_call: TRBD1; v_call: TRBV6-4; cdr3_aa: CASGDRLSGANVLTF; cdr3_nt: TGTGCCAGCGGGGACAGGCTCTCTGGGGCCAACGTCCTGACTTTC
j_call: TRBJ1-6; clone_size: NA; d_call: NA; v_call: TRBV4-1; cdr3_aa: CASSQDIWSRGANSPLHF; cdr3_nt: TGCGCCAGCAGCCAAGATATTTGGTCAAGGGGGGCAAATTCACCCCTCCACTTT
j_call: TRBJ2-3; clone_size: NA; d_call: NA; v_call: TRBV6-5; cdr3_aa: CASSYSLAADTQYF; cdr3_nt: TGTGCCAGCAGTTACTCACTAGCCGCGGATACGCAGTATTTT
j_call: TRBJ1-1; clone_size: NA; d_call: NA; v_call: TRBV7-8; cdr3_aa: CASSLRPRTEAFF; cdr3_nt: TGTGCCAGCAGCTTAAGACCACGGACTGAAGCTTTCTTT
j_call: TRBJ2-3; clone_size: NA; d_call: NA; v_call: TRBV7-2; cdr3_aa: CASSPWISESTDTQYF; cdr3_nt: TGTGCCAGCAGTCCATGGATCTCTGAAAGCACAGATACGCAGTATTTT
j_call: TRBJ1-5; clone_size: NA; d_call: NA; v_call: TRBV27; cdr3_aa: CASSLGTTQPQHF; cdr3_nt: TGTGCCAGCAGTTTGGGAACGACGCAGCCCCAGCATTTT
j_call: TRBJ1-2; clone_size: NA; d_call: TRBD1; v_call: TRBV29-1; cdr3_aa: CSVEDGGGQGAYYGYTF; cdr3_nt: TGCAGCGTTGAAGACGGGGGTGGACAGGGGGCTTACTATGGCTACACCTTC
j_call: TRBJ2-7; clone_size: few; d_call: NA; v_call: TRBV25-1; cdr3_aa: CASSNGPEQYF; cdr3_nt: TGTGCCAGCAGTAACGGGCCCGAGCAGTACTTC
j_call: TRBJ1-5; clone_size: NA; d_call: NA; v_call: TRBV2; cdr3_aa: CASSGQISNQPQHF; cdr3_nt: TGTGCCAGCAGTGGACAGATTAGCAATCAGCCCCAGCATTTT
j_call: TRBJ1-6; clone_size: NA; d_call: TRBD1; v_call: TRBV19; cdr3_aa: CAVGQLNSPLHF; cdr3_nt: TGTGCCGTGGGACAGTTAAATTCACCCCTCCACTTT
j_call: TRBJ2-7; clone_size: NA; d_call: NA; v_call: TRBV4-1; cdr3_aa: CASSQGWGNEQYF; cdr3_nt: TGCGCCAGCAGCCAAGGCTGGGGAAACGAGCAGTACTTC
j_call: TRBJ1-2; clone_size: many; d_call: TRBD1; v_call: TRBV11-1; cdr3_aa: CASTTPGTGRNGYTF; cdr3_nt: TGTGCCAGCACCACACCGGGGACAGGGCGTAATGGCTACACCTTC
j_call: TRBJ1-6; clone_size: many; d_call: NA; v_call: TRBV5-6; cdr3_aa: CASSPEFRTENSPLHF; cdr3_nt: TGTGCCAGCAGCCCCGAATTTCGGACAGAGAATTCACCCCTCCACTTT
j_call: TRBJ1-1; clone_size: NA; d_call: NA; v_call: TRBV29-1; cdr3_aa: CSVGLTGSSNTEAFF; cdr3_nt: TGCAGCGTTGGCTTAACAGGCTCCTCGAACACTGAAGCTTTCTTT
j_call: TRBJ2-7; clone_size: NA; d_call: NA; v_call: TRBV30; cdr3_aa: CAWSVPLRASSYEQYF; cdr3_nt: TGTGCCTGGAGTGTACCCCTCCGGGCGAGCTCCTACGAGCAGTACTTC
j_call: TRBJ1-5; clone_size: NA; d_call: NA; v_call: TRBV7-2; cdr3_aa: CASSSPNQPQHF; cdr3_nt: TGTGCCAGCAGCTCGCCGAATCAGCCCCAGCATTTT
j_call: TRBJ1-1; clone_size: NA; d_call: NA; v_call: TRBV30; cdr3_aa: CAWGLDTTPGEAFF; cdr3_nt: TGTGCCTGGGGTCTGGACACCACTCCGGGGGAGGCTTTCTTT
j_call: TRBJ1-1; clone_size: NA; d_call: TRBD1; v_call: TRBV29-1; cdr3_aa: CSQFDPYATGENTEAFF; cdr3_nt: TGCAGCCAATTTGACCCTTACGCGACAGGGGAGAACACTGAAGCTTTCTTT
j_call: TRBJ2-7; clone_size: NA; d_call: NA; v_call: TRBV4-1; cdr3_aa: CASSQDTREGTEQYF; cdr3_nt: TGCGCCAGCAGCCAAGATACTCGTGAGGGGACCGAGCAGTACTTC
j_call: TRBJ2-1; clone_size: NA; d_call: NA; v_call: TRBV27; cdr3_aa: CASSLSNEQFF; cdr3_nt: TGTGCCAGCAGTTTATCGAATGAGCAGTTCTTC
j_call: TRBJ1-2; clone_size: NA; d_call: TRBD1; v_call: TRBV2; cdr3_aa: CASSPGQGAGYYGYTF; cdr3_nt: TGTGCCAGCAGCCCGGGACAGGGGGCGGGATACTATGGCTACACCTTC
j_call: TRBJ2-1; clone_size: NA; d_call: NA; v_call: TRBV29-1; cdr3_aa: CSVELTDNEQFF; cdr3_nt: TGCAGCGTTGAGCTGACGGACAATGAGCAGTTCTTC
j_call: TRBJ2-1; clone_size: few; d_call: TRBD2; v_call: TRBV7-2; cdr3_aa: CASSFGGARSEQFF; cdr3_nt: TGTGCCAGCAGCTTCGGGGGGGCTAGGAGTGAGCAGTTCTTC
j_call: TRBJ1-1; clone_size: NA; d_call: NA; v_call: TRBV4-1; cdr3_aa: CASSPPTSNTEAFF; cdr3_nt: TGCGCCAGCAGCCCCCCGACCTCGAACACTGAAGCTTTCTTT
j_call: TRBJ2-4; clone_size: NA; d_call: NA; v_call: TRBV15; cdr3_aa: CATSSDRSKAKNIQYF; cdr3_nt: TGTGCCACCAGCTCAGACAGGTCCAAAGCCAAAAACATTCAGTACTTC
j_call: TRBJ2-5; clone_size: NA; d_call: TRBD1; v_call: TRBV30; cdr3_aa: CAWSPGTGEETQYF; cdr3_nt: TGTGCCTGGAGTCCCGGGACAGGGGAAGAGACCCAGTACTTC
j_call: TRBJ1-1; clone_size: NA; d_call: TRBD1; v_call: TRBV29-1; cdr3_aa: CSVQTGKRNTEAFF; cdr3_nt: TGCAGCGTACAGACAGGGAAGAGGAACACTGAAGCTTTCTTT
j_call: TRBJ2-5; clone_size: NA; d_call: TRBD2; v_call: TRBV29-1; cdr3_aa: CSVEDKGLAHQETQYF; cdr3_nt: TGCAGCGTTGAAGATAAGGGACTAGCGCACCAAGAGACCCAGTACTTC
j_call: TRBJ1-6; clone_size: NA; d_call: NA; v_call: TRBV30; cdr3_aa: CAWRGGQRAYSPLHF; cdr3_nt: TGTGCCTGGAGGGGAGGACAGAGAGCTTATTCACCCCTCCACTTT
j_call: TRBJ1-5; clone_size: NA; d_call: TRBD1; v_call: TRBV5-6; cdr3_aa: CASSLGQGSNQPQHF; cdr3_nt: TGTGCCAGCAGCTTGGGACAGGGATCTAATCAGCCCCAGCATTTT
j_call: TRBJ2-1; clone_size: once; d_call: NA; v_call: TRBV2; cdr3_aa: CASRSGLYNEQFF; cdr3_nt: TGTGCCAGCAGATCCGGGCTCTACAATGAGCAGTTCTTC
j_call: TRBJ2-5; clone_size: NA; d_call: TRBD2; v_call: TRBV29-1; cdr3_aa: CSAMGLAGGRETQYF; cdr3_nt: TGCAGCGCAATGGGACTAGCGGGGGGGCGGGAGACCCAGTACTTC
j_call: TRBJ1-5; clone_size: NA; d_call: NA; v_call: TRBV19; cdr3_aa: CANKGPAGNQPQHF; cdr3_nt: TGTGCCAATAAGGGCCCCGCGGGCAATCAGCCCCAGCATTTT
j_call: TRBJ2-7; clone_size: NA; d_call: NA; v_call: TRBV29-1; cdr3_aa: CSGGVGYEQYF; cdr3_nt: TGCAGCGGAGGGGTGGGCTACGAGCAGTACTTC
j_call: TRBJ2-1; clone_size: NA; d_call: NA; v_call: TRBV13; cdr3_aa: CASSPTSSYNEQFF; cdr3_nt: TGTGCCAGCAGCCCCACCTCTTCCTACAATGAGCAGTTCTTC
j_call: TRBJ1-6; clone_size: NA; d_call: NA; v_call: TRBV14; cdr3_aa: CASSQVGRRSPLHF; cdr3_nt: TGTGCCAGCAGCCAAGTGGGGCGTCGGTCACCCCTCCACTTT
j_call: TRBJ2-7; clone_size: NA; d_call: NA; v_call: TRBV7-2; cdr3_aa: CASSSHYEQYF; cdr3_nt: TGTGCCAGCAGCTCGCACTACGAGCAGTACTTC
j_call: TRBJ2-5; clone_size: NA; d_call: NA; v_call: TRBV15; cdr3_aa: CATSREPGLQETQYF; cdr3_nt: TGTGCCACCAGCAGAGAACCGGGACTTCAAGAGACCCAGTACTTC
j_call: TRBJ1-4; clone_size: NA; d_call: NA; v_call: TRBV4-1; cdr3_aa: CASSQAAGKLFF; cdr3_nt: TGCGCCAGCAGCCAAGCGGCGGGAAAACTGTTTTTT
j_call: TRBJ2-3; clone_size: few; d_call: TRBD2; v_call: TRBV4-2; cdr3_aa: CASSQRTSGGPGTDTQYF; cdr3_nt: TGTGCCAGCAGCCAAAGGACTAGCGGGGGGCCGGGCACAGATACGCAGTATTTT
j_call: TRBJ1-1; clone_size: NA; d_call: NA; v_call: TRBV29-1; cdr3_aa: CSGMISWTENTEAFF; cdr3_nt: TGCAGCGGTATGATTAGTTGGACAGAGAACACTGAAGCTTTCTTT
j_call: TRBJ1-3; clone_size: NA; d_call: NA; v_call: TRBV5-6; cdr3_aa: CASSPTPGQLGNTIYF; cdr3_nt: TGTGCCAGCAGCCCTACCCCCGGACAACTTGGAAACACCATATATTTT
j_call: TRBJ2-5; clone_size: NA; d_call: NA; v_call: TRBV27; cdr3_aa: CASSVLGDSKTQYF; cdr3_nt: TGTGCCAGCAGCGTATTAGGGGACTCCAAGACCCAGTACTTC
j_call: TRBJ2-3; clone_size: NA; d_call: NA; v_call: TRBV11-2; cdr3_aa: CASSLWRGTTDTQYF; cdr3_nt: TGTGCCAGCAGCTTATGGCGGGGAACCACAGATACGCAGTATTTT
j_call: TRBJ1-6; clone_size: NA; d_call: NA; v_call: TRBV5-6; cdr3_aa: CASASVEEITLHF; cdr3_nt: TGTGCCAGCGCCTCGGTTGAGGAGATAACCCTCCACTTT
j_call: TRBJ1-5; clone_size: NA; d_call: TRBD1; v_call: TRBV5-6; cdr3_aa: CASSSGGQPQHF; cdr3_nt: TGTGCCAGCAGCTCAGGGGGCCAGCCCCAGCATTTT
j_call: TRBJ1-2; clone_size: NA; d_call: NA; v_call: TRBV9; cdr3_aa: CASRAGTSYGYTF; cdr3_nt: TGTGCCAGCAGAGCCGGGACATCCTATGGCTACACCTTC
j_call: TRBJ1-2; clone_size: NA; d_call: NA; v_call: TRBV5-1; cdr3_aa: CASSLRGSNYGYTF; cdr3_nt: TGCGCCAGCAGCTTGCGGGGATCCAACTATGGCTACACCTTC
j_call: TRBJ1-2; clone_size: many; d_call: NA; v_call: TRBV4-1; cdr3_aa: CASSQEGGGGYTF; cdr3_nt: TGCGCCAGCAGCCAAGAAGGCGGGGGCGGCTACACCTTC
j_call: TRBJ1-6; clone_size: few; d_call: NA; v_call: TRBV6-4; cdr3_aa: CASSAVGGIESSPLHF; cdr3_nt: TGTGCCAGCAGTGCGGTAGGAGGTATCGAATCTTCACCCCTCCACTTT
j_call: TRBJ1-3; clone_size: few; d_call: NA; v_call: TRBV27; cdr3_aa: CASSLWAGNTIYF; cdr3_nt: TGTGCCAGCAGTTTATGGGCTGGAAACACCATATATTTT